This T cell receptor beta chain was recovered during a study of T-cell reconstitution after alpha-beta-depleted transplantation in children. General observations from the study: About two months after transplant, alpha-beta T cells reportedly came from several hundred expanded graft clones. Some patients' high day-60 TCRbeta diversity was traced to surviving recipient T cells and thymic progenitors. Most T-cell counts and diversity one year after the transplant came from T cells that were newly produced.

Concerning this clonotype: Its antigen is undetermined.

TCRbeta library preparation incorporated unique molecular identifiers. MiXCR, run by TCRdb on the PCR reads, gives a single entry per CDR3 protein. The sample lists nearly 350,000 distinct CDR3 sequences; roughly 17% were seen once. The junction had 8 bases not matched to a gene; V was cut back by 2 bases and J by 6 bases. The CDR3 consists of 15 residues. Germline CDR1 is SGHTA and CDR2 is FQGNSA. This TCR was sampled from a male patient between 2 and 10 years old who had a stem cell transplant for acute lymphoblastic leukemia, so the T cells may come from the graft donor. The genes are TRBV7-2 and TRBJ2-3, with TRBD1 matching 7 bases. The input for sequencing was PBMCs, mostly from graft donor cells, taken 360 days after TCRalphabeta/CD19-depleted stem cell transplant. In DNA form, the CDR3 reads TGTGCCAGCAGCTTAAACGGCCAGGGGGTGGATACGCAGTATTTT. This gives the protein CASSLNGQGVDTQYF. Drawing the rest from reference TRBV7-2 and TRBJ2-3, the complete variable domain is GAGVSQSPSNKVTEKGKDVELRCDPISGHTALYWYRQSLGQGLEFLIYFQGNSAPDKSGLPSDRFSAERTGGSVSTLTIQRTQQEDSAVYLCASSLNGQGVDTQYFGPGTRLTVL.